The following is a TCR beta chain sequence with its context. Researchers partitioned CD4+ cells into CD45RA+ naive and CD45RA-negative memory subsets. The sample belongs to a study of shared clonotypes between healthy human individuals. Assay: immunoSEQ multiplex PCR; the TCRdb copy retains only in-frame clones and omits some. The sample carries 2,100,000 or so clones, almost 96% recorded once. Germline CDR1 reads SNHLY; CDR2 reads FYNNEI. Unmatched junction bases numbered 3, after V lost 6 bases and J lost 6 bases. The CDR3 sequence is 12 residues long. This clonotype was sampled from a man aged 18 to 29 in good health. The chain has TRBV2 and TRBJ2-7, with 9 bases lining up with TRBD1. Sample: naive CD4+ T cells sorted from blood. Indicated subset: CD45RA+ positively selected. The CDR3 sequence: CASRGDRAEQYF. CDR3 DNA: TGTGCCAGCAGAGGGGACAGGGCCGAGCAGTACTTC.